Below, one TCR beta chain is given with its context. This sample was taken from a study of technical replicates of blood from a few donors. This CDR3 spans 16 amino acids. Germline V gene sequence: CDR1 MNHEY, CDR2 SMNVEV (reference sequence). With V trimmed by 7 bases and J by 9 bases, 11 bases remained unmatched. The repertoire was sequenced with immunoSEQ multiplex PCR; TCRdb's copy has only in-frame clones and lacks some. Of around 67,000 clones in the sample, roughly 89% are singletons; the top ten hold approximately 0.34%. Material for sequencing was T cells isolated from PBMCs. The chain carries TRBV27 and TRBJ2-2, with 13 bases lining up with TRBD2. The sequence derives from a human donor in good health. The CDR3 region is CASTDRTSGRNRELFF. CDR3 nucleotide sequence: TGTGCCAGCACCGACAGGACTAGCGGGAGAAACCGGGAGCTGTTTTTT.